The 31 T cell receptor beta chains reported below all come from one sample, sequenced in a study of Ad26.COV2.S vaccination and SARS-CoV-2 variants. The treatment: around 19 received Ad26.COV2.S at low or high dose, single or two shots; several received placebo; per-sample allocation not given. All samples were drawn on day 63, counting from the first vaccine or placebo injection. Assay: immunoSEQ multiplex PCR; the TCRdb copy retains only in-frame clones and omits some. The data hold around 400,000 clones, with about 91% observed a single time. The sequencing used peripheral blood, collected in a trial of Ad26.COV2.S vaccine versus placebo. These receptors originate from a person aged 18-60 years who received the Ad26.COV2.S COVID-19 vaccine or a placebo.

V gene TRBV19 combines with J gene TRBJ2-2; a possible D gene is TRBD2 (5 bases). The germline V gene encodes CDR1 LNHDA and CDR2 SQIVND (reference sequence). This CDR3 is built from 15 residues. Trimming shortened V by 5 bases and J by 5 bases, and 15 bases separated the two germline ends. CDR3 sequence reads: CASSALGILTGELFF. In nucleotides, the CDR3 is TGTGCCAGTAGTGCCCTCGGGATCCTTACCGGGGAGCTGTTTTTT.

This chain links TRBV27 with TRBJ1-1; D is unclear. The germline CDR1 and CDR2 sequences are MNHEY and SMNVEV (reference sequence). The germline V and J ends were trimmed by 2 bases and 5 bases, with 12 bases remaining between them. The CDR3 has 14 amino acids. The CDR3 sequence is CASSLMTPGTEAFF. The CDR3 nucleotides read TGTGCCAGCAGTTTAATGACACCTGGGACTGAAGCTTTCTTT.

Regarding this clone: The sample holds other DNA sequences that translate to the same CDR3. The chain carries TRBV6-5 and TRBJ2-7, with D uncertain. The CDR3 has 14 amino acids. The germline V gene encodes CDR1 MNHEY and CDR2 SVGAGI. Trimming took off 0 bases at V and 0 bases at J, with 6 bases between the two ends. CDR3 in DNA: TGTGCCAGCAGTTACTCCAACCCCTCCTACGAGCAGTACTTC. Amino acids: CASSYSNPSYEQYF.

The V gene is TRBV5-1, the J gene TRBJ2-1, with D hard to call. CDR1 SGHRS and CDR2 YFSETQ come from the germline V gene. The length of the CDR3 is 13 residues. V was trimmed by 1 base and J by 2 bases, leaving 4 bases between them. The CDR3 region has the DNA TGCGCCAGCAGCTTGACTACCTACAATGAGCAGTTCTTC. As protein: CASSLTTYNEQFF.

V is TRBV2 and J is TRBJ2-1, with D perhaps being TRBD1 or TRBD2 (5 bases each). The CDR3 spans 12 residues. V gave up 3 bases and J gave up 5 bases, with 5 bases separating them. Germline loops: CDR1 SNHLY, CDR2 FYNNEI. The CDR3 loop reads CASSEGDNEQFF. The CDR3 DNA reads TGTGCCAGCAGTGAGGGGGACAATGAGCAGTTCTTC. The variable domain in full, completed from reference TRBV2 and TRBJ2-1, reads EPEVTQTPSHQVTQMGQEVILRCVPISNHLYFYWYRQILGQKVEFLVSFYNNEISEKSEIFDDQFSVERPDGSNFTLKIRSTKLEDSAMYFCASSEGDNEQFFGPGTRLTVL.

This chain uses TRBV7-2 with TRBJ1-2; D is unresolved. CDR1 and CDR2 (germline): SGHTA, FQGNSA. The CDR3 sequence is 13 residues long. Trimming shortened V by 7 bases and J by 3 bases, and 12 bases separated the two germline ends. The CDR3 DNA sequence: TGTGCCAGCACCCCCGGACGGGACTATGGCTACACCTTC. It is translated as CASTPGRDYGYTF.

The rearrangement links TRBV3-1 (or the pseudogene TRBV3-2) to TRBJ1-6; a possible D gene is TRBD1 (5 bases). The CDR3 runs to 14 residues. Germline CDR1 and CDR2: LGHDT and YNNKEL (reference sequence). V was pared by 6 bases and J by 7 bases, with 13 bases between. CDR3 loop: CASRGGTENSPLHF. The CDR3 DNA reads TGTGCCAGCAGGGGCGGGACGGAAAATTCACCCCTCCACTTT.

The sample holds one count of this clone. The V call is TRBV7-9, the J call TRBJ1-3; 12 nucleotides line up with TRBD1. CDR3 length equals 17 residues. Germline CDR1 is SEHNR and CDR2 is FQNEAQ (reference sequence). V lost 5 bases to trimming and J lost 3 bases; unmatched junction nucleotides: 8. The CDR3, as DNA: TGTGCCAGCAGCCTGGCCGGGACAGGGGGCAGTGGAAACACCATATATTTT. Its protein is CASSLAGTGGSGNTIYF.

This chain joins TRBV7-9 and TRBJ2-7, with TRBD1 matching 8 bases. The CDR3 runs 16 residues. Germline CDR1 is SEHNR and CDR2 is FQNEAQ (reference sequence). Trimming removed 1 base from V and 5 bases from J; junction bases left unmatched: 10. The CDR3 region is CASSLVAGGINNEQYF. CDR3 coding DNA: TGTGCCAGCAGCTTAGTGGCAGGGGGCATCAATAACGAGCAGTACTTC.

This rearrangement joins TRBV4-3 to TRBJ1-1; no clear D. Trimming removed 0 bases from V and 6 bases from J, with 11 bases in between. The germline gives CDR1 LGHNA, CDR2 YSLEER. The CDR3 is 14 residues long. The DNA of the CDR3 is TGCGCCAGCAGCCAAGAGCTGGGCGCGGCTGAAGCTTTCTTT. It yields the protein CASSQELGAAEAFF.

The rearrangement uses TRBV4-1 and TRBJ2-2; no reliable D call. This CDR3 has 14 residues. V was pared by 0 bases and J by 5 bases, with 7 bases between. Germline CDR1 and CDR2: MGHRA and YSYEKL. CDR3 residues: CASSQDGGTGELFF. CDR3 in DNA: TGCGCCAGCAGCCAAGACGGCGGTACCGGGGAGCTGTTTTTT.

The chain combines TRBV5-1 with TRBJ1-1; D gene ambiguous. The CDR3 has 14 amino acids. Looked up from germline, CDR1 is SGHRS and CDR2 is YFSETQ. Deletions cut 3 bases from V and 4 bases from J, with 13 bases between. In nucleotides, the CDR3 is TGCGCCAGCAGCTCGCTCCCGCTGGGCACTGAAGCTTTCTTT. This codes for CASSSLPLGTEAFF.

This chain uses TRBV21-1 with TRBJ1-1. TRBV21-1 corresponds to a pseudogene. The CDR3 loop spans 14 amino acids. For the CDR3, the DNA is TGTGCCAGCAAGCGACCCGACCTGAACACTGAAGCTTTCTTT. Its protein is CASKRPDLNTEAFF.

The CDR3 loop is CATGEGTTQYF. The CDR3 region has the DNA TGTGCCACGGGGGAGGGAACGACCCAGTACTTC. This chain joins TRBV15 and TRBJ2-5; TRBD2 matches at 7 bases. The CDR3 consists of 11 residues. CDR1 and CDR2 from the germline V gene are LNHNV and YYDKDF (reference sequence). The J segment lost 7 bases and the V segment lost 9 bases, leaving 5 bases of the junction unmatched. Complete variable domain (other parts from reference TRBV15 and TRBJ2-5): DAMVIQNPRYQVTQFGKPVTLSCSQTLNHNVMYWYQQKSSQAPKLLFHYYDKDFNNEADTPDNFQSRRPNTSFCFLDIRSPGLGDTAMYLCATGEGTTQYFGPGTRLLVL.

The genes are TRBV5-1 and TRBJ2-1, with a tentative D call TRBD2 (5 bases). CDR1 and CDR2 from the germline V gene are SGHRS and YFSETQ. This CDR3 has 17 residues. The V end lost 0 bases, the J end lost 3 bases, and 16 bases lay between the germline ends. Written as DNA, the CDR3 is TGCGCCAGCAGCTTGGGTCATAAGGGAGTCCTCTACAATGAGCAGTTCTTC. Its protein is CASSLGHKGVLYNEQFF. Using reference TRBV5-1 and TRBJ2-1 for the parts outside the CDR3, the full variable domain is KAGVTQTPRYLIKTRGQQVTLSCSPISGHRSVSWYQQTPGQGLQFLFEYFSETQRNKGNFPGRFSGRQFSNSRSEMNVSTLELGDSALYLCASSLGHKGVLYNEQFFGPGTRLTVL.

This chain links TRBV5-4 with TRBJ2-5, with TRBD1 matching over 9 bases. The germline CDR1 and CDR2 sequences are SGHNT and YYREEE (reference sequence). V dropped 0 bases and J dropped 2; count of bases not matched to a gene: 5. This CDR3 is built from 16 residues. This CDR3 is CASSLAPTGGQETQYF. The CDR3 bases are TGTGCCAGCAGCTTGGCTCCGACAGGGGGTCAAGAGACCCAGTACTTC.

V usage is TRBV6-1 and J usage is TRBJ1-4; D remains unclear. The V gene's germline CDR1 is MNHNS and CDR2 SASEGT. Deletions cut 3 bases from V and 7 bases from J, with 15 bases between. The CDR3 has 15 residues. CDR3 bases: TGTGCCAGCAGTGATCCCCGGGGAGGGAGTGAAAAACTGTTTTTT. It is translated as CASSDPRGGSEKLFF.

V is TRBV6-5 and J is TRBJ2-7; D not resolved. The germline V gene encodes CDR1 MNHEY and CDR2 SVGAGI. There are 14 residues in the CDR3. Trimming left V 8 bases short and J 1 base short, with 15 bases between. Here the CDR3 DNA reads TGTGCCAGCGTGCCGGCAACCGGGTCCTACGAGCAGTACTTC. Its translation is CASVPATGSYEQYF.

The genes are TRBV11-3 and TRBJ2-2; D gene ambiguous. The CDR3 loop spans 14 amino acids. The germline gives CDR1 SGHNT, CDR2 YENEEA. V shed 5 bases and J shed 5 bases, with 12 bases lying between them. This chain's CDR3 is CASSPPWGTGELFF. Written as DNA, the CDR3 is TGTGCCAGCAGCCCACCCTGGGGAACCGGGGAGCTGTTTTTT.

The chain is built from TRBV4-1 and TRBJ1-1, with 9 bases lining up with TRBD1. Unmatched junction bases numbered 7, after V lost 2 bases and J lost 6 bases. The CDR3 extends over 15 amino acids. The V gene's germline CDR1 is MGHRA and CDR2 YSYEKL. The CDR3 DNA reads TGCGCCAGCAGCCAACAGACGGACAGGGGCTCTGAAGCTTTCTTT. Amino acid sequence: CASSQQTDRGSEAFF.

This chain links TRBV18 with TRBJ2-7, with a weak D call TRBD2 (5 bases). Trimming stripped 10 bases from V and 7 bases from J, with 14 bases between. The CDR3 consists of 11 residues. Germline CDR1 reads KGHSH; CDR2 reads LQKENI. In DNA form, the CDR3 reads TGTGCCACCGCTCGGGATAGGGAGCAGTACTTC. It encodes CATARDREQYF. The full variable domain, its missing parts supplied by reference TRBV18 and TRBJ2-7, is NAGVMQNPRHLVRRRGQEARLRCSPMKGHSHVYWYRQLPEEGLKFMVYLQKENIIDESGMPKERFSAEFPKEGPSILRIQQVVRGDSAAYFCATARDREQYFGPGTRLTVT.

The V call is TRBV24-1, the J call TRBJ2-1; D remains unclear. Per the germline V gene, CDR1 is KGHDR and CDR2 is SFDVKD. Trimming pared 5 bases from V and 3 bases from J, leaving 13 bases between. The CDR3 spans 15 residues. CDR3 nucleotide sequence: TGTGCCACCAGTGTGAATGCGGCCCTCTACAATGAGCAGTTCTTC. Protein product: CATSVNAALYNEQFF.

V is TRBV7-9 and J is TRBJ2-7; perhaps TRBD1 as D (5 bases). The CDR3 is 13 residues long. Germline CDR1 and CDR2: SEHNR and FQNEAQ (reference sequence). The V gene lost 2 bases and the J gene lost 5 bases, with 10 bases spanning the gap. The CDR3 DNA sequence: TGTGCCAGCAGCTTAAACCAGGGCAACGAGCAGTACTTC. It is translated as CASSLNQGNEQYF.

The chain carries TRBV7-2 and TRBJ2-7, with 9 bases fitting TRBD1. Germline CDR1 SGHTA, CDR2 FQGNSA. The CDR3 loop spans 16 amino acids. With V trimmed by 3 bases and J by 1 base, 7 bases remained unmatched. As DNA, the CDR3 is TGTGCCAGCAGCTTGGAATCCGGGACAGGGTCCTACGAGCAGTACTTC. The encoded protein is CASSLESGTGSYEQYF. The variable domain in full, with the rest retrieved from reference TRBV7-2 and TRBJ2-7, is GAGVSQSPSNKVTEKGKDVELRCDPISGHTALYWYRQSLGQGLEFLIYFQGNSAPDKSGLPSDRFSAERTGGSVSTLTIQRTQQEDSAVYLCASSLESGTGSYEQYFGPGTRLTVT.

The chain combines TRBV7-9 with TRBJ2-1; 10 positions agree with TRBD1. V gave up 4 bases and J gave up 6 bases; unmatched junction bases: 3. Germline V gene sequence: CDR1 SEHNR, CDR2 FQNEAQ (reference sequence). This CDR3 has 14 residues. The CDR3 spells CASSYRTGGNEQFF. The CDR3 DNA follows: TGTGCCAGCAGCTATAGGACAGGGGGCAATGAGCAGTTCTTC.

This clone was detected once. V gene TRBV15 combines with J gene TRBJ2-7, with D tentatively TRBD2 (6 bases). Germline V gene lookup returns CDR1 LNHNV and CDR2 YYDKDF (reference sequence). This CDR3 contains 14 residues. V was pared by 5 bases and J by 3 bases, with 14 bases between. The CDR3 sequence is CATSPGLFLYEQYF. The CDR3, as DNA: TGTGCCACCAGCCCGGGACTGTTCCTCTACGAGCAGTACTTC.

This clone showed up just once. This rearrangement joins TRBV6-2 or TRBV6-3 to TRBJ1-3; D call uncertain. Germline V CDR1 and CDR2: MNHEY, SVGEGT. The CDR3 is 17 amino acids. Trimming removed 5 bases from V and 1 base from J, with 18 bases in between. DNA of the CDR3: TGTGCCAGCAGTGTCTCAGCTAAGGGCGATTCTGGAAACACCATATATTTT. Protein: CASSVSAKGDSGNTIYF.

This chain joins TRBV9 and TRBJ2-3; TRBD1 aligns across 9 bases. J was trimmed by 7 bases and V by 0 bases; bases with no gene match: 6. Germline V gene sequence: CDR1 SGDLS, CDR2 YYNGEE. The CDR3 has 15 residues. The CDR3: CASSVGRDRVHTQYF. The CDR3 nucleotides read TGTGCCAGCAGCGTAGGCCGGGACAGGGTCCATACGCAGTATTTT.

The rearrangement links TRBV28 to TRBJ2-7, with D possibly being TRBD2 (5 bases). The CDR3 totals 13 residues. Trimming shortened V by 8 bases and J by 4 bases, and 15 bases separated the two germline ends. Germline assignment: CDR1 MDHEN and CDR2 SYDVKM. The CDR3 nucleotides are TGTGCCAGCCGTACCAGCGGATCATACGAGCAGTACTTC. It translates to CASRTSGSYEQYF.

This chain uses TRBV11-2 with TRBJ2-1; 8 bases are shared with TRBD1. The V gene's germline CDR1 is SGHAT and CDR2 FQNNGV. The CDR3 consists of 13 residues. Losses at the gene ends were 8 bases for V and 7 bases for J; bases not matched to a gene: 7. CDR3: CASGLDRVNEQFF. The DNA for the CDR3 is TGTGCCAGCGGATTGGACAGGGTGAATGAGCAGTTCTTC.

This sequence joins TRBV7-8 and TRBJ2-3; D is possibly TRBD2 (6 bases). The CDR3 extends over 13 amino acids. CDR1 and CDR2 from the germline V gene are SGHVS and FQNEAQ. V dropped 4 bases and J dropped 3 bases, with 8 bases sitting between them. CDR3 DNA: TGTGCCAGCAGCTCGGGAGCGACAGATACGCAGTATTTT. Translation gives CASSSGATDTQYF.